The entry below gives a single T cell receptor beta chain sequence along with its context. The antigen remains undetermined. Total RNA was isolated from each sample in quantities of at least 5 micrograms. This record comes from a study of blood T cells in healthy people across ages. Study-level information: Using template switching, researchers captured about one barcoded beta molecule for each two T cells.

Together with a sample-barcoded 5' primer, a J-beta primer mix was included in a second PCR lasting about 7 to 12 cycles. TCRdb fed the 5' RACE reads into MiXCR, producing one record per CDR3 protein. The sample records about 1 million distinct CDR3 sequences, more than 35% being singletons. Study-wide points: PBMC samples, being unsorted, prevented any conclusive comparison of naive and antigen-experienced cells. Both naive CD4+ cell counts and diversity were greater in long-lived donors than in aged donors.

The V gene's germline CDR1 is DFQATT and CDR2 SNEGSKA (reference sequence). The V end was cut by 5 bases, the J end by 8 bases, with 15 bases between. This CDR3 is 13 amino acids long. This chain joins TRBV20-1 and TRBJ2-2; TRBD1 might be the D (6 bases). The sample was blood. This sequence was found in a woman in her sixties in good health. The CDR3 loop reads CSARGRGVGELFF. The CDR3 nucleotides read TGCAGTGCTCGGGGCAGGGGAGTTGGGGAGCTGTTTTTT.